A selection of T cell receptor beta chains follows, all from one sample in a study of T cells in Graves' hyperthyroidism and ophthalmopathy. MiXCR, run by TCRdb on the multiplex PCR reads, gives a single entry per CDR3 protein. The repertoire includes some 300,000 distinct CDR3 sequences, roughly 18% of them detected once, and just under 40% sits in the top ten. Source material: blood. These receptors were obtained from a man in his fifties or sixties with Graves' ophthalmopathy. Each CDR3 is given with its conserved first and last residue. A D gene is named only where the DNA matches it firmly.

V gene: TRBV5-1; D gene: TRBD2; J gene: TRBJ2-1; CDR3 protein: CASSPRSGAVAGGQEQFF
V gene: TRBV18; D gene: TRBD1; J gene: TRBJ1-4; CDR3 protein: CASSPMGQGNEKLFF
V gene: TRBV9; D gene: .; J gene: TRBJ2-3; CDR3 protein: CASSVVPAGFGTDTQYF
V gene: TRBV2; D gene: .; J gene: TRBJ1-2; CDR3 protein: CASTNSNYGYTF
V gene: TRBV6-1; D gene: .; J gene: TRBJ2-1; CDR3 protein: CASSTPSFYNEQFF
V gene: TRBV30; D gene: .; J gene: TRBJ1-1; CDR3 protein: CAWSANNEAFF
V gene: TRBV28; D gene: .; J gene: TRBJ2-1; CDR3 protein: CASSLVEQFF
V gene: TRBV4-1; D gene: .; J gene: TRBJ1-2; CDR3 protein: CASSQGPLGLGGYTF
V gene: TRBV3-1; D gene: .; J gene: TRBJ1-2; CDR3 protein: CASSQPGNYGYTF
V gene: TRBV28; D gene: .; J gene: TRBJ1-1; CDR3 protein: CASSFLTIGTFF
V gene: TRBV28; D gene: .; J gene: TRBJ1-1; CDR3 protein: CASSSPPNTEAFF
V gene: TRBV7-3; D gene: .; J gene: TRBJ2-3; CDR3 protein: CASSPRAKNPDTQYF
V gene: TRBV20-1; D gene: TRBD2; J gene: TRBJ2-7; CDR3 protein: CSARDGRAAYEQYF
V gene: TRBV7-9; D gene: TRBD2; J gene: TRBJ2-3; CDR3 protein: CASSLSGINTDTQYF
V gene: TRBV20-1; D gene: TRBD2; J gene: TRBJ2-1; CDR3 protein: CSARPSRGLGYNEQFF
V gene: TRBV20-1; D gene: .; J gene: TRBJ2-4; CDR3 protein: CSASAQDRKNIQYF
V gene: TRBV5-4; D gene: TRBD1; J gene: TRBJ2-5; CDR3 protein: CASSLDDGTGRFMAQYF
V gene: TRBV7-3; D gene: .; J gene: TRBJ2-1; CDR3 protein: CASSLTAWRGDEQFF
V gene: TRBV28; D gene: TRBD2; J gene: TRBJ2-1; CDR3 protein: CASSVRTSGNNEQFF
V gene: TRBV6-2/TRBV6-3; D gene: TRBD2; J gene: TRBJ2-5; CDR3 protein: CAGSYSGTSGETQYF
V gene: TRBV28; D gene: .; J gene: TRBJ2-7; CDR3 protein: CASSTGSEQYF
V gene: TRBV6-2/TRBV6-3; D gene: TRBD2; J gene: TRBJ2-1; CDR3 protein: CAGRLAGGNEQFF
V gene: TRBV3-1; D gene: .; J gene: TRBJ1-1; CDR3 protein: CASNTGPNTEAFF
V gene: TRBV14; D gene: .; J gene: TRBJ2-5; CDR3 protein: CASSQLLGGAETQYF
V gene: TRBV10-2; D gene: .; J gene: TRBJ1-2; CDR3 protein: CASSEAGADGYTF
V gene: TRBV29-1; D gene: .; J gene: TRBJ2-7; CDR3 protein: CSVETGLPPYEQYF
V gene: TRBV5-1; D gene: .; J gene: TRBJ2-1; CDR3 protein: CASSSQYHNEQFF
V gene: TRBV28; D gene: .; J gene: TRBJ2-7; CDR3 protein: CASSFGSGEQYF
V gene: TRBV10-2; D gene: .; J gene: TRBJ2-1; CDR3 protein: CASSESSGATKEQFF
V gene: TRBV11-1; D gene: .; J gene: TRBJ2-3; CDR3 protein: CASNKGLPDTQYF